Listed below are T cell receptor beta chains from one sample, sequenced in a study of T cells expressing NK-cell markers. TCRdb re-called the 5' RACE reads, yielding one record per CDR3 amino acid sequence without DNA. The sample totals about 540,000 distinct CDR3 sequences. Sequencing was carried out using blood T cells: a sorted CD56 or NKG2C T cell subset, CD4+ or CD8+ T cells, or bulk PBMC T cells (not recorded which). These receptors were taken from a man younger than 35 in good health. Each CDR3 is given with its conserved first and last residue.

v_call: TRBV24-1; j_call: TRBJ2-2; cdr3_aa: CATAGGLNTGELFF
v_call: TRBV18; j_call: TRBJ2-3; cdr3_aa: CASSPGERVGTDTQYF
v_call: TRBV20-1; j_call: TRBJ2-1; cdr3_aa: CSASNLAGDVEQFF
v_call: TRBV15; j_call: TRBJ2-7; cdr3_aa: CATSSGGAGDWYEQYF
v_call: TRBV5-1; j_call: TRBJ2-5; cdr3_aa: CASSLTGGTKETQYF
v_call: TRBV5-1; j_call: TRBJ1-2; cdr3_aa: CASSLGTGGHGYTF
v_call: TRBV9; j_call: TRBJ2-3; cdr3_aa: CASSVEGRVTRNTQYF
v_call: TRBV10-3; j_call: TRBJ2-7; cdr3_aa: CAIRAAGAGDLYEQYF
v_call: TRBV6-2/TRBV6-3; j_call: TRBJ2-1; cdr3_aa: CASSYIPLGLAGGNEQFF
v_call: TRBV5-1; j_call: TRBJ2-4; cdr3_aa: CASSLEEGNIQYF
v_call: TRBV28; j_call: TRBJ1-5; cdr3_aa: CASSKPSDRETQPQHF
v_call: TRBV6-2/TRBV6-3; j_call: TRBJ2-2; cdr3_aa: CASSYAQGSGELFF
v_call: TRBV7-9; j_call: TRBJ2-4; cdr3_aa: CASNPTGGARENIQYF
v_call: TRBV7-9; j_call: TRBJ2-7; cdr3_aa: CASSLVGEEQYF
v_call: TRBV20-1; j_call: TRBJ2-1; cdr3_aa: CSAREVTREQFF
v_call: TRBV5-1; j_call: TRBJ1-1; cdr3_aa: CASSQGDGGVLNTEAFF
v_call: TRBV27; j_call: TRBJ2-1; cdr3_aa: CASSSQGAGNEQFF
v_call: TRBV7-2; j_call: TRBJ2-7; cdr3_aa: CASNLKGAHEQYF
v_call: TRBV5-6; j_call: TRBJ2-3; cdr3_aa: CASSLDAEDTQYF
v_call: TRBV20-1; j_call: TRBJ1-4; cdr3_aa: CSAGTGQNEKLFF
v_call: TRBV5-6; j_call: TRBJ2-5; cdr3_aa: CASRRDFETQYF
v_call: TRBV7-6; j_call: TRBJ2-5; cdr3_aa: CAPGWGQETQYF
v_call: TRBV20-1; j_call: TRBJ1-6; cdr3_aa: CSASVAREGSPLHF
v_call: TRBV20-1; j_call: TRBJ1-5; cdr3_aa: CSAPTGERQPQHF
v_call: TRBV18; j_call: TRBJ2-7; cdr3_aa: CASSPMRSSSYEQYF
v_call: TRBV29-1; j_call: TRBJ2-7; cdr3_aa: CSVGALNYEQYF
v_call: TRBV18; j_call: TRBJ1-2; cdr3_aa: CASSPQTGYGYTF
v_call: TRBV12-3/TRBV12-4; j_call: TRBJ2-3; cdr3_aa: CASSLGLAFDTQYF
v_call: TRBV2; j_call: TRBJ2-5; cdr3_aa: CASSVSPGRSQETQYF
v_call: TRBV6-2/TRBV6-3; j_call: TRBJ1-5; cdr3_aa: CASSYSGTGGSQPQHF
v_call: TRBV5-1; j_call: TRBJ2-1; cdr3_aa: CASSLGDTGEQFF
v_call: TRBV6-1; j_call: TRBJ1-1; cdr3_aa: CASMRGNTEAFF
v_call: TRBV10-1; j_call: TRBJ2-3; cdr3_aa: CASSVRGSANTDTQYF
v_call: TRBV4-2; j_call: TRBJ2-5; cdr3_aa: CASSQGGGSQETQYF
v_call: TRBV7-8; j_call: TRBJ2-1; cdr3_aa: CASSLGPTLTSGEFNEQFF
v_call: TRBV28; j_call: TRBJ2-7; cdr3_aa: CASSYLQGNYEQYF
v_call: TRBV29-1; j_call: TRBJ2-2; cdr3_aa: CSAKGVAGAAGELFF
v_call: TRBV3-1; j_call: TRBJ2-7; cdr3_aa: CASSPEGLALHEQYF
v_call: TRBV3-1; j_call: TRBJ2-5; cdr3_aa: CASSQLGLIQETQYF
v_call: TRBV12-3/TRBV12-4; j_call: TRBJ2-1; cdr3_aa: CASSLARTSGRSYNEQFF
v_call: TRBV20-1; j_call: TRBJ2-2; cdr3_aa: CSARERLIGGELFF
v_call: TRBV24-1; j_call: TRBJ2-1; cdr3_aa: CATSGRRGLAGDEQFF